This TCR beta chain was recovered during a study of tumor-infiltrating lymphocytes in primary liver carcinoma (dated by TCRdb to the late 2010s). General notes on the study: Of the five patients (three men and two women, aged 30 to 69 years), four had hepatocellular carcinoma and one had combined HCC and intrahepatic cholangiocarcinoma. The tumors of the five patients were staged as T1-T3 N0M0, with maximum diameters ranging from roughly 4.2 to 11 cm. Samples yielded roughly 3.5 to 8 million productive TCRbeta reads; read depth did not differ significantly between tissue types. Across five regions of each liver tumor, along with adjacent normal tissue and blood, the study brought together TCRbeta repertoire sequencing, expression microarrays and whole-exome sequencing. TCRbeta repertoire sequencing covered roughly 35 specimens from 5 patients: 25 or so tumor regions, 5 adjacent noncancerous liver tissues and 5 peripheral blood samples. Repertoires from technical replicates were highly reproducible, with mean shared-clone rates roughly 0.89 and correlation coefficients above 0.98.

On the study overall, not on this receptor specifically: Compared with blood, tumors had a significantly larger share of the repertoire taken up by the top 250 clones (p = 0.039). Because the samples were bulk and unsorted, CD4+ and CD8+ T cell repertoires could not be compared. With just four to six patients in the study, the authors point out that the findings should be validated in a larger study. Repertoire overlap was higher between tumor regions (mean roughly 36%) than tumor-adjacent (around 17%) or tumor-blood (about 15%) pairs, consistent with antigen-driven expansion. Because only the TCR beta chain was sequenced and unpaired alpha chains were not captured, true repertoire diversity is likely underestimated.

From the cysteine through the phenylalanine, the CDR3 covers 13 amino acids. Only CDR3 DNA is held: 39 bases, read in frame from base 1. As encoded in the germline V gene, CDR1 is MNHNS while CDR2 is SASEGT. The germline V end is reduced by 1 base and the J end by 8 bases; junction bases left unmatched: 0. A constant-region primer and ProtoScript II reverse transcriptase were used to reverse-transcribe TCRbeta-specific cDNA from about 500 ng total RNA. Three nested multiplex PCR rounds, following a slightly modified ARM-PCR procedure, were used to build the TCRbeta libraries. Multiplex TRBV1-TRBV30 forward primers and a Cbeta reverse primer were used in the first two PCR rounds, each of which was run for around 10 cycles. Sample barcodes and Illumina adapters were attached in a final 25-cycle PCR using Deep VentR polymerase. Amplicons of 200-500 bp were gel-purified with a QIAquick gel extraction kit before sequencing. The TCRbeta amplicons were sequenced with 250-bp paired-end reads on an Illumina HiSeq 2500. Per the source publication's procedure: Trimmomatic v0.33 was used to quality-trim the reads, and FLASH v1.2.11 was used to merge paired reads so that full CDR3 sequences could be recovered. V, D and J germline segments were assigned to the rearranged TCRbeta sequences by MiGEC v1.2.1b. VDJtools v1.0.0 computed clonotype statistics and Shannon-Wiener diversity indices. To reduce sampling bias, subsequent analyses other than the diversity analysis used only the 250 most abundant clonotypes in each sample. The raw public reads went through TCRdb reprocessing: fastp at Q25, MiXCR clone calling, in-frame beta chains kept. Merged by CDR3 protein, the rows form single entries marked with the most common genes and DNA. TCRdb, not the authors, supplied the V and J calls. This sample is represented by more than 70,000 distinct CDR3 sequences; roughly 71% of them were singletons. Of the sample, roughly 28% is held by the ten largest clones.

Without any cell sorting, total RNA and DNA were extracted together from roughly 20-30 mg of bulk tissue using the AllPrep DNA/RNA mini kit. Surgical resection was performed in China between 2015 and March 2016 on about 5 patients with histopathologically diagnosed primary liver carcinoma. Patients had chronic HBV infection and were treatment-naive at sampling. Pieces of fresh tumor and adjacent tissue were cut in half, with one half kept in RNAlater at -80 degrees C and the other half sent for histology. This clonotype came up many times. It lacks a known antigen. It has no much larger one-base neighbor in the sample; base qualities were not kept.

Sequenced sample: tumor-adjacent normal liver tissue. The sequence is built from TRBV6-1 and TRBJ2-1; TRBD1 matches 9 bases in the middle. This receptor was taken from a man in his forties with primary liver carcinoma and hepatitis B virus infection. The sequence in DNA is TGTGCCAGCAGTGAAGGGACAGGGGATGAGCAGTTCTTC. It translates to CASSEGTGDEQFF.